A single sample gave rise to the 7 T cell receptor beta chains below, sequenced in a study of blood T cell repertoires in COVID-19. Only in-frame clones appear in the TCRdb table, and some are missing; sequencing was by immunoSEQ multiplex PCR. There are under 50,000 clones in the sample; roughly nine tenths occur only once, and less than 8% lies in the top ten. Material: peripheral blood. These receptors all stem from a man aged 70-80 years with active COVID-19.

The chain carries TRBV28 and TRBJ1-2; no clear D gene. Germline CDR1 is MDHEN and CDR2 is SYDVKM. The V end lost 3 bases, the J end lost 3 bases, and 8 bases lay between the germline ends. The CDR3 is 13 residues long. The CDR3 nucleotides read TGTGCCAGCAGTTTGGGCACCTACTATGGCTACACCTTC. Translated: CASSLGTYYGYTF.

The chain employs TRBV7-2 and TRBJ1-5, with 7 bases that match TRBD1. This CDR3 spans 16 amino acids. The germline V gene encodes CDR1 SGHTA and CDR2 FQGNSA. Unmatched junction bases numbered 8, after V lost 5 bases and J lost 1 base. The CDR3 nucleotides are TGTGCCAGCAGCCCTATGGGCAGGGGGAGCAATCAGCCCCAGCATTTT. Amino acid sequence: CASSPMGRGSNQPQHF.

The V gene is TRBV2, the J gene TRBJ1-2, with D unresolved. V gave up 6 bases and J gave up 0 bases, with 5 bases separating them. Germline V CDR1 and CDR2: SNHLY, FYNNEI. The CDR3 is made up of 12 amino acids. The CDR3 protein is CASRQSNYGYTF. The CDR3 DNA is TGTGCCAGCAGACAGTCTAACTATGGCTACACCTTC.

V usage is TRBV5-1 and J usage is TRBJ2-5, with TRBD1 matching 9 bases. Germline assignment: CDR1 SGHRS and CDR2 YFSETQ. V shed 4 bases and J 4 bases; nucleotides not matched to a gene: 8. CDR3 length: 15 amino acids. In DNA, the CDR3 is TGCGCCAGCAGCGCACAGGGGGCGCTGGTAGAGACCCAGTACTTC. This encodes CASSAQGALVETQYF.

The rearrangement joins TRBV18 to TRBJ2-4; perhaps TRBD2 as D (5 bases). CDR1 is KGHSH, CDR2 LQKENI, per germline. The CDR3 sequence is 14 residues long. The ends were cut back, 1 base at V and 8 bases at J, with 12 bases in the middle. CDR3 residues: CASSPRTEEDIQYF. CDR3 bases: TGTGCCAGCTCACCACGGACGGAGGAGGACATTCAGTACTTC.

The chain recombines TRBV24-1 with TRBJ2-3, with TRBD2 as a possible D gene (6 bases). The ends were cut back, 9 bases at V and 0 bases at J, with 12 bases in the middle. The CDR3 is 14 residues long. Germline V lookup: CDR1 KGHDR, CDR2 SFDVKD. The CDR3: CATETGTSTDTQYF. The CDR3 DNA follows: TGTGCCACCGAAACCGGGACTAGCACAGATACGCAGTATTTT.

DNA of the CDR3: TGTGCCAGCACCTTCGGTCCCTACACTGAAGCTTTCTTT. It yields the protein CASTFGPYTEAFF. The rearrangement joins TRBV12-3 or TRBV12-4 to TRBJ1-1; D unresolved. CDR3 length: 13 amino acids. The V gene lost 7 bases and the J gene lost 3 bases, with 12 bases spanning the gap.